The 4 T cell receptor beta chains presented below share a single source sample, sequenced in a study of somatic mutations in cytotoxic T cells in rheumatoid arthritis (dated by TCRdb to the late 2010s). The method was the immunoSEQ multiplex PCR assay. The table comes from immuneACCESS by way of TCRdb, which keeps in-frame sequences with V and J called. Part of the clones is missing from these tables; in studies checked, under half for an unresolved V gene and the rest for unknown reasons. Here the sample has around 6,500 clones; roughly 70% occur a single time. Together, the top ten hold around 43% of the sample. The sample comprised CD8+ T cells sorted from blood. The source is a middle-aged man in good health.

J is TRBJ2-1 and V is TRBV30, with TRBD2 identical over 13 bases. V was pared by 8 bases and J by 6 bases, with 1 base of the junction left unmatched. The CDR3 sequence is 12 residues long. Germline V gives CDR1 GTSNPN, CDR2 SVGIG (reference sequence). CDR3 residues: CAGTSGINEQFF. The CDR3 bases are TGTGCCGGGACTAGCGGGATCAATGAGCAGTTCTTC.

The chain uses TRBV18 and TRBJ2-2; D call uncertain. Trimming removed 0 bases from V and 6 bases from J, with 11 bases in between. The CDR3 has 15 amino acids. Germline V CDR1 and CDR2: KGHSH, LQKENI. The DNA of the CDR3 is TGTGCCAGCTCACCACCGACTCTATCTTCCGGGGAGCTGTTTTTT. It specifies CASSPPTLSSGELFF.

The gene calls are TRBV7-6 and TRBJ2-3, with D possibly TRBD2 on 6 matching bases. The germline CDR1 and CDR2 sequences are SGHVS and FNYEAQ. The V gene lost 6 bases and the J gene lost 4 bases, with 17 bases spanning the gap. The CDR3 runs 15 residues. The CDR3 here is CASRDREMPSDTQYF. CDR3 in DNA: TGTGCCAGCAGGGACCGGGAGATGCCTTCAGATACGCAGTATTTT.

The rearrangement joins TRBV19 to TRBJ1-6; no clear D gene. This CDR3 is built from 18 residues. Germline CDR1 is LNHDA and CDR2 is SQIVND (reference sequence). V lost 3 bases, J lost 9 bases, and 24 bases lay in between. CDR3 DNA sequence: TGTGCCAGTAGTATTACGGCAGGAGGAGGCCGGGATTCTTCACCCCTCCACTTT. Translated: CASSITAGGGRDSSPLHF.